The source of this TCR beta chain is a study of OX40 agonist ivuxolimab in advanced cancers. Sequencing was performed with immunoSEQ multiplex PCR; in TCRdb, only in-frame clones are kept and a portion is missing. Counted here are more than 70,000 clones, around 85% occurring once; the ten biggest clones make up less than 5.5%. Germline V gene sequence: CDR1 SGHRS, CDR2 YFSETQ. V shed 3 bases and J 3 bases; nucleotides not matched to a gene: 3. The CDR3 is 15 residues long. The specimen comprised CD4+ or CD8+ T cells sorted from blood, sampled in a trial of the OX40 agonist ivuxolimab. This receptor was obtained from an adult with an advanced solid tumor such as melanoma, head and neck, liver or kidney cancer. The chain links TRBV5-1 to TRBJ2-3; 11 bases line up with TRBD2. In DNA form, the CDR3 reads TGCGCCAGCAGCTCTAGCGGGGGGATAACAGATACGCAGTATTTT. Translating it yields CASSSSGGITDTQYF.